These T cell receptor beta chains were read from a single sample in a study of Graves' ophthalmopathy and Graves' hyperthyroidism. One entry per CDR3 protein results from TCRdb running MiXCR on the multiplex PCR reads. The table has about 500,000 distinct CDR3 sequences, about an eighth seen once. Material: blood. These TCRs come from a young woman with Graves' ophthalmopathy. The CDR3 runs from the conserved cysteine through the conserved F or W. A D gene is named only where the DNA matches it firmly. Not every row has a clone size; where given, it reads once, few, many or a size class.

d_gene,abundance,j_gene,v_gene,CDR3aa,CDR3nt
-,many,TRBJ2-5,TRBV29-1,CSVLGLQETQYF,TGCAGCGTTTTGGGGCTACAAGAGACCCAGTACTTC
-,many,TRBJ1-6,TRBV6-1,CASREGVSPLHF,TGTGCCAGCAGGGAAGGGGTTTCACCCCTCCACTTT
TRBD1,many,TRBJ2-7,TRBV6-5,CASSYSIQGVRDEQYF,TGTGCCAGCAGTTACTCGATCCAGGGGGTAAGAGACGAGCAGTACTTC
-,many,TRBJ1-1,TRBV28,CASSLFANTEAFF,TGTGCCAGCAGTTTATTCGCAAACACTGAAGCTTTCTTT
-,many,TRBJ2-4,TRBV28,CASSSWGTHIQYF,TGTGCCAGCAGCTCATGGGGGACGCACATTCAGTACTTC
TRBD1,many,TRBJ1-2,TRBV29-1,CSVDTGASGYTF,TGCAGCGTGGACACAGGGGCGAGTGGCTACACCTTC
-,many,TRBJ2-4,TRBV5-1,CASSLGPAAKNIQYF,TGCGCCAGCAGCTTGGGTCCAGCCGCCAAAAACATTCAGTACTTC
TRBD2,many,TRBJ2-6,TRBV18,CASSPRELAGGYGANVLTF,TGTGCCAGCTCACCACGTGAACTAGCGGGAGGTTATGGGGCCAACGTCCTGACTTTC
-,many,TRBJ1-1,TRBV6-1,CASSEVQGRWTEAFF,TGTGCCAGCAGTGAAGTTCAGGGGAGGTGGACTGAAGCTTTCTTT
TRBD1,many,TRBJ1-6,TRBV11-2,CASSLDRGKPLHF,TGTGCCAGCAGCCTAGACAGGGGGAAACCCCTCCACTTT
TRBD1,many,TRBJ1-2,TRBV9,CASSVVPGQGYGYTF,TGTGCCAGCAGCGTAGTCCCGGGACAGGGCTATGGCTACACCTTC
-,many,TRBJ1-2,TRBV6-5,CASTQLGEHGYTF,TGTGCCAGCACCCAGCTGGGGGAACATGGCTACACCTTC
TRBD2,many,TRBJ2-5,TRBV12-3/TRBV12-4,CASGPLGGGKETQYF,TGTGCCAGCGGCCCCTTGGGCGGGGGTAAAGAGACCCAGTACTTC
-,many,TRBJ1-1,TRBV2,CASRNLGRNTEAFF,TGTGCCAGCAGGAATCTAGGGCGCAACACTGAAGCTTTCTTT
TRBD2,-,TRBJ2-7,TRBV5-1,CASRVPGLAGEQYF,TGCGCCAGCAGGGTACCGGGACTAGCGGGCGAGCAGTACTTC
-,many,TRBJ2-2,TRBV20-1,CSARSNWVTGELFF,TGCAGTGCTAGGTCGAATTGGGTCACCGGGGAGCTGTTTTTT
-,-,TRBJ1-5,TRBV6-1,CASSEAPDGTGNQPQHF,TGTGCCAGCAGTGAAGCGCCTGATGGGACGGGGAATCAGCCCCAGCATTTT
TRBD1,many,TRBJ1-1,TRBV29-1,CSVVPETLGQPDVAFF,TGCAGCGTTGTCCCTGAAACACTGGGACAGCCGGACGTAGCTTTCTTT
-,many,TRBJ1-1,TRBV6-2/TRBV6-3,CASRMTGDWTEAFF,TGTGCCAGCAGAATGACAGGCGATTGGACTGAAGCTTTCTTT
-,few,TRBJ2-7,TRBV5-1,CASSFLRGGPYEQYF,TGCGCCAGCAGCTTTTTGAGGGGGGGACCCTACGAGCAGTACTTC
-,many,TRBJ2-2,TRBV28,CASSLNLEGSNTGELFF,TGTGCCAGCAGTTTAAACCTGGAGGGTTCGAACACCGGGGAGCTGTTTTTT
-,-,TRBJ1-1,TRBV12-3/TRBV12-4,CVSNRQGNTEAFF,TGTGTCAGCAACCGCCAGGGGAACACTGAAGCTTTCTTT
TRBD1,many,TRBJ1-6,TRBV9,CASSVTGVSPLHF,TGTGCCAGCAGCGTAACAGGGGTTTCACCCCTCCACTTT
-,few,TRBJ2-2,TRBV3-1,CASSQGGNTGELFF,TGTGCCAGCAGCCAAGGGGGGAACACCGGGGAGCTGTTTTTT
-,-,TRBJ1-1,TRBV20-1,CSASLSGAEAFF,TGCAGTGCTAGCCTCAGCGGGGCTGAAGCTTTCTTT
TRBD1,few,TRBJ1-5,TRBV6-1,CASIRGTGGNQPQHF,TGTGCCAGCATTCGGGGGACAGGGGGCAATCAGCCCCAGCATTTT
TRBD1,many,TRBJ2-7,TRBV30,CAWSSGTGDYEQYF,TGTGCCTGGAGTTCCGGGACAGGTGACTACGAGCAGTACTTC
TRBD2,-,TRBJ2-5,TRBV12-3/TRBV12-4,CASSQGRGWQETQYF,TGTGCCAGCAGCCAAGGGCGGGGGTGGCAAGAGACCCAGTACTTC
-,many,TRBJ2-5,TRBV20-1,CSARGGSGQETQYF,TGCAGTGCTAGAGGAGGTAGCGGCCAAGAGACCCAGTACTTC
-,-,TRBJ1-3,TRBV3-1,CASSQDGVSGNTIYF,TGTGCCAGCAGCCAAGATGGCGTCTCTGGAAACACCATATATTTT